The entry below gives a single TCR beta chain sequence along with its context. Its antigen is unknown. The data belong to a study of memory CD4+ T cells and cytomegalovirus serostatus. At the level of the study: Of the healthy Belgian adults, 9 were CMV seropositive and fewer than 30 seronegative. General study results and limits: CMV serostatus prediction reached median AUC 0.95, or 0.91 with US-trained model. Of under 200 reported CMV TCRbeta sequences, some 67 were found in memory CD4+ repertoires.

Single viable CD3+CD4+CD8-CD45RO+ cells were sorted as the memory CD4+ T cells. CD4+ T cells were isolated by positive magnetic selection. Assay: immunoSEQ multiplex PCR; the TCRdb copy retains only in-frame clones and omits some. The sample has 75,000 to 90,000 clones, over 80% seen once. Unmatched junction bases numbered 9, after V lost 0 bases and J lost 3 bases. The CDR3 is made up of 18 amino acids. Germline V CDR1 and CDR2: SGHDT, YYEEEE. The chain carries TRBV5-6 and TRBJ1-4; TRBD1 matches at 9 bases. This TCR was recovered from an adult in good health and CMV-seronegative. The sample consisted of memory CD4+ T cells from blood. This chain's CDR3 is CASSLAGYRGQANEKLFF. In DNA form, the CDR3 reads TGTGCCAGCAGCTTGGCCGGGTACAGGGGGCAAGCTAATGAAAAACTGTTTTTT.